The 28 T cell receptor beta chains below all came from one sample that was sequenced in a study of PD-L1 blockade in urothelial cancer. Produced via immunoSEQ multiplex PCR; TCRdb's table is partial and in-frame only. The table shows 50,000 or so clones, with nearly 85% occurring only once. Sequences were derived from PBMCs, sampled around atezolizumab (anti-PD-L1) treatment. The receptors originated from a man in his forties with urothelial cancer.

The chain employs TRBV7-2 and TRBJ1-1, with unresolved D. CDR1 is SGHTA and CDR2 is FQGNSA in the germline V gene. This CDR3 has 16 amino acids. Trimming took 3 bases from V and 3 from J, leaving 17 bases between them. The CDR3 sequence is CASSFAHLNGHTEAFF. CDR3 sequence (DNA): TGTGCCAGCAGCTTTGCCCACCTCAATGGGCACACTGAAGCTTTCTTT.

The chain combines TRBV18 with TRBJ2-7; D is ambiguous. This CDR3 contains 15 residues. CDR1 KGHSH and CDR2 LQKENI come from the germline V gene. Deletions cut 1 base from V and 0 bases from J, with 10 bases between. CDR3 sequence reads: CASSPRPESSYEQYF. CDR3 nucleotides: TGTGCCAGCTCACCACGTCCGGAGAGCTCCTACGAGCAGTACTTC.

The chain couples TRBV27 to TRBJ2-3, with TRBD1 identical over 8 bases. Germline V CDR1 and CDR2: MNHEY, SMNVEV (reference sequence). V was pared by 2 bases and J by 1 base, with 5 bases of the junction left unmatched. This CDR3 has 16 amino acids. The CDR3 DNA reads as TGTGCCAGCAGTTTAAGGAGACAGGGGCGCACAGATACGCAGTATTTT. Its protein product is CASSLRRQGRTDTQYF.

The V and J genes are TRBV7-9 and TRBJ1-2, with 7 bases matching TRBD1. Germline V CDR1 and CDR2: SEHNR, FQNEAQ (reference sequence). V lost 5 bases, J lost 4 bases, and 10 bases stayed unmatched. CDR3 length equals 15 residues. The DNA of the CDR3 is TGTGCCAGCAGCCCACCGGGACAGTCGCCCTATGGCTACACCTTC. Translated, it gives CASSPPGQSPYGYTF.

This chain connects TRBV19 to TRBJ2-5, with 8 bases lining up with TRBD2. Germline V gene sequence: CDR1 LNHDA, CDR2 SQIVND (reference sequence). This CDR3 has 15 residues. With 7 bases clipped from V and 1 base from J, the junction kept 8 bases outside the gene matches. In DNA form, the CDR3 reads TGTGCCAGTAAGGTTTGGCGGGAGGCCCAAGAGACCCAGTACTTC. Translation gives CASKVWREAQETQYF.

This chain links TRBV7-3 with TRBJ1-2, with TRBD1 as a possible D gene (5 bases). This CDR3 contains 13 residues. The V end lost 5 bases, the J end lost 8 bases, and 15 bases lay between the germline ends. Germline-derived CDR1 and CDR2 are SGHTA and FQGTGA. The CDR3 region has the DNA TGTGCCAGCAGCCCGGGGGGGACGGGGGGCTACACCTTC. This encodes CASSPGGTGGYTF.

The chain is built from TRBV20-1 and TRBJ2-7; no firm D call. Germline V gene lookup returns CDR1 DFQATT and CDR2 SNEGSKA (reference sequence). Trimming removed 7 bases from V and 1 base from J, with 8 bases in between. The CDR3 spans 11 residues. This chain's CDR3 is CSGAASYEQYF. In DNA, the CDR3 is TGCAGTGGGGCCGCATCCTACGAGCAGTACTTC.

This clone was picked up a small number of times. This chain joins TRBV2 and TRBJ1-1; D call uncertain. The V gene lost 3 bases and the J gene lost 0 bases, with 5 bases spanning the gap. Germline V gene sequence: CDR1 SNHLY, CDR2 FYNNEI. The CDR3 totals 13 residues. CDR3 coding DNA: TGTGCCAGCAGTGATGAGGTGAACACTGAAGCTTTCTTT. Its translation: CASSDEVNTEAFF.

The chain combines TRBV5-8 with TRBJ2-7; 7 bases map to TRBD1. The CDR3 spans 14 residues. J lost 1 base, V lost 4 bases, and 5 bases had no gene match. Germline CDR1 SGHTS, CDR2 YDEGEE. CDR3: CASSNPGGSYEQYF. The CDR3 DNA sequence: TGTGCCAGCAGCAACCCAGGGGGATCCTACGAGCAGTACTTC.

V usage is TRBV28 and J usage is TRBJ1-1, with D perhaps TRBD1 (6 bases). Per the germline V gene, CDR1 is MDHEN and CDR2 is SYDVKM. This CDR3 contains 16 residues. V shed 7 bases and J shed 5 bases, with 23 bases lying between them. CDR3 coding DNA: TGTGCCAGCATACAACGTGTGGGGGGGCGCGGGACTGAAGCTTTCTTT. Its translation is CASIQRVGGRGTEAFF.

The chain recombines TRBV30 with TRBJ2-7; 7 bases agree with TRBD1. The CDR3 loop spans 15 amino acids. Germline loops: CDR1 GTSNPN, CDR2 SVGIG (reference sequence). Trimming took 5 bases from V and 0 from J; bases not matched to a gene: 10. CDR3 sequence reads: CAWEGIRDSSYEQYF. The CDR3 nucleotides read TGTGCCTGGGAGGGAATACGGGACAGCTCCTACGAGCAGTACTTC.

This rearrangement joins TRBV28 to TRBJ2-5; 10 bases match TRBD1. The length of the CDR3 is 15 residues. Germline V gives CDR1 MDHEN, CDR2 SYDVKM. The V segment lost 3 bases and the J segment 4 bases; nucleotides outside the gene matches: 5. CDR3 sequence: CASSFGTGEGETQYF. The DNA of the CDR3 is TGTGCCAGCAGTTTTGGGACAGGGGAGGGAGAGACCCAGTACTTC.

This clone appeared once. The chain is built from TRBV28 and TRBJ2-1; 9 positions match TRBD1. Germline values: CDR1 MDHEN, CDR2 SYDVKM. Trimming took 7 bases from V and 9 from J; bases not matched to a gene: 13. The length of the CDR3 is 15 residues. CDR3 sequence reads: CASMVPQTGGTEQFF. CDR3 coding DNA: TGTGCCAGCATGGTCCCGCAAACAGGGGGCACTGAGCAGTTCTTC.

V is TRBV4-1 and J is TRBJ2-7, with 11 bases fitting TRBD2. CDR3 length equals 14 residues. Germline V CDR1 and CDR2: MGHRA, YSYEKL. The trim removed 4 bases at V and 4 bases at J, leaving 3 bases unmatched. This CDR3 is CASSRTSGSYEQYF. The CDR3 DNA reads TGCGCCAGCAGCCGAACTAGCGGGAGTTACGAGCAGTACTTC.

The chain recombines TRBV30 with TRBJ1-1; D is undetermined. Germline assignment: CDR1 GTSNPN and CDR2 SVGIG (reference sequence). Trimming left V 3 bases short and J 5 bases short, with 13 bases between. There are 13 residues in the CDR3. The CDR3 sequence: CAWSGAGWTEAFF. CDR3 coding DNA: TGTGCCTGGAGCGGTGCGGGCTGGACTGAAGCTTTCTTT.

J is TRBJ2-5 and V is TRBV27, with 7 bases identical to TRBD1. Trimming cost V 0 bases and J 2 bases; bases outside gene matches: 0. The CDR3 consists of 14 residues. The germline gives CDR1 MNHEY, CDR2 SMNVEV (reference sequence). DNA for the CDR3: TGTGCCAGCAGTTTATCCAGGGGGCAAGAGACCCAGTACTTC. This gives the protein CASSLSRGQETQYF.

This chain connects TRBV30 to TRBJ1-5, with D uncertain. CDR1 GTSNPN and CDR2 SVGIG come from the germline V gene (reference sequence). This CDR3 is 14 amino acids long. Trimming took off 0 bases at V and 3 bases at J, with 9 bases between the two ends. The DNA of the CDR3 is TGTGCCTGGAGTGTTGGAGGGAACAATCAGCCCCAGCATTTT. Its translation is CAWSVGGNNQPQHF.

The rearrangement uses TRBV30 and TRBJ1-5; the D gene is possibly TRBD1 (6 bases). The CDR3 is made up of 15 amino acids. Germline V CDR1 and CDR2: GTSNPN, SVGIG (reference sequence). V was cut by 2 bases and J by 3 bases, with 14 bases left in between. The chain's CDR3 is CAWSLAGQYNQPQHF. The CDR3 nucleotides are TGTGCCTGGAGTTTAGCCGGACAGTACAATCAGCCCCAGCATTTT.

The sample holds a few counts of this clone. The rearrangement uses TRBV30 and TRBJ2-3; 10 bases agree with TRBD2. Germline V gives CDR1 GTSNPN, CDR2 SVGIG (reference sequence). The CDR3 is 15 amino acids. The junction had 4 bases not matched to a gene; V was cut back by 1 base and J by 3 bases. The CDR3 sequence is CAWSALAGVTDTQYF. The CDR3 coding sequence is TGTGCCTGGAGTGCGCTAGCGGGAGTAACAGATACGCAGTATTTT.

The chain couples TRBV10-2 to TRBJ1-5, with D possibly matching TRBD1 (5 bases). The CDR3 runs to 14 residues. Looked up from germline, CDR1 is WSHSY and CDR2 is SAAADI. The V gene lost 3 bases and the J gene lost 5 bases, with 11 bases spanning the gap. The CDR3 DNA sequence: TGCGCCAGCAGTGAAGGAGGGGTCGATCAGCCCCAGCATTTT. This translates into CASSEGGVDQPQHF.

The rearrangement links TRBV29-1 to TRBJ2-1; TRBD2 matches 7 bases. V trimming: 5 bases; J trimming: 13 bases; junction bases outside the gene matches: 8. This CDR3 comprises 11 residues. CDR1 is SQVTM, CDR2 ANQGSEA, per germline. The CDR3 reads CSVREGPRQFF. The CDR3 DNA reads TGCAGCGTTAGGGAGGGGCCCCGTCAGTTCTTC.

V gene TRBV10-1 combines with J gene TRBJ1-1; 8 bases match TRBD1. Germline V gene data show CDR1 as WNHNN and CDR2 as SYGVQD (reference sequence). CDR3 length: 13 residues. The trim removed 9 bases at V and 3 bases at J, leaving 6 bases unmatched. The CDR3 is CASLQGVDTEAFF. The DNA for the CDR3 is TGCGCCAGTTTACAGGGGGTAGACACTGAAGCTTTCTTT.

The rearrangement links TRBV6-1 to TRBJ2-1, with 9 nucleotides matching TRBD1. Germline V lookup: CDR1 MNHNS, CDR2 SASEGT. The CDR3 runs 16 residues. With 4 bases clipped from V and 4 bases from J, the junction kept 8 bases outside the gene matches. CDR3 sequence (DNA): TGTGCCAGCAGTGGGGGTAGGACAGGGGTATACAATGAGCAGTTCTTC. This sequence encodes CASSGGRTGVYNEQFF.

The chain carries TRBV6-6 and TRBJ1-1; no definite D call. The V end lost 6 bases, the J end lost 1 base, and 9 bases lay between the germline ends. This CDR3 comprises 13 residues. Germline CDR1 MNHNY, CDR2 SVGAGI (reference sequence). CDR3 DNA sequence: TGTGCCAGCAGCCTTAAGCCGAACACTGAAGCTTTCTTT. Translating it yields CASSLKPNTEAFF.

V and J are TRBV5-6 and TRBJ2-1; TRBD1 aligns across 10 bases. V was clipped by 6 bases and J by 6 bases; unmatched bases: 3. The CDR3 has 13 residues. The germline CDR1 and CDR2 sequences are SGHDT and YYEEEE. CDR3 protein: CASTWTGGNEQFF. CDR3 coding DNA: TGTGCCAGCACCTGGACAGGGGGCAATGAGCAGTTCTTC.

CDR3 region: CASSRAGQGPDTQYF. The CDR3, as DNA: TGTGCCAGTAGCCGGGCGGGACAGGGCCCAGATACGCAGTATTTT. This sequence joins TRBV19 and TRBJ2-3; 9 bases are a match to TRBD1. The V segment lost 6 bases and the J segment 4 bases; nucleotides outside the gene matches: 8. The CDR3 is 15 residues long. The germline V gene has CDR1 LNHDA and CDR2 SQIVND (reference sequence).

The rearrangement links TRBV19 to TRBJ2-5, with D tentatively TRBD1 (6 bases). V was pared by 2 bases and J by 5 bases, with 9 bases between. This CDR3 contains 13 residues. CDR1 is LNHDA and CDR2 is SQIVND in the germline V gene (reference sequence). The chain's CDR3 is CASSIRGSETQYF. CDR3 nucleotides: TGTGCCAGTAGTATAAGGGGGTCTGAGACCCAGTACTTC.

This chain uses TRBV18 with TRBJ2-2; D remains ambiguous. V lost 3 bases and J 7 bases, leaving 12 bases between the germline ends. The V gene's germline CDR1 is KGHSH and CDR2 LQKENI. The CDR3 runs 14 residues. Here the CDR3 DNA reads TGTGCCAGCTCACCGGGCTCTATTTTCGGGGAGCTGTTTTTT. It yields the protein CASSPGSIFGELFF.